The 17 T cell receptor beta chains below all came from one sample that was sequenced in a study of T-cell reconstitution after alpha-beta-depleted transplantation in children. Preparation of the TCRbeta library used unique molecular identifiers. Each CDR3 protein gets one entry after TCRdb re-called the PCR reads with MiXCR. The table includes fewer than 350,000 distinct CDR3 sequences, about 9.5% detected once. This sample comprised PBMCs, obtained before TCRalphabeta/CD19-depleted stem cell transplant. These receptors were taken from a boy under two years old with acute myeloid leukemia, due to receive a stem cell transplant.

The chain uses TRBV28 and TRBJ2-7; no firm D call. Trimming removed 9 bases at V and 3 bases at J, with 18 bases between. The CDR3 sequence is 14 residues long. The V gene's germline CDR1 is MDHEN and CDR2 SYDVKM. In DNA form, the CDR3 reads TGTGCCAGTTCCCTAAAACAGCTGATCTACGAGCAGTACTTC. Its protein product is CASSLKQLIYEQYF.

This clonotype was observed many times. The chain carries TRBV7-2 and TRBJ2-1, with 10 bases that match TRBD2. The CDR3 runs to 18 residues. Germline lookup yields CDR1 SGHTA and CDR2 FQGNSA. V lost 2 bases and J lost 9; bases outside the gene matches: 16. The CDR3 here is CASSLWSGGGPGHGEQFF. CDR3 DNA: TGTGCCAGCAGCTTATGGAGCGGGGGGGGCCCCGGTCACGGTGAGCAGTTCTTC.

This clonotype was counted many times. The gene calls are TRBV12-3 or TRBV12-4 and TRBJ2-1; 9 nucleotides align to TRBD2. The CDR3 length is 16 residues. The V segment lost 2 bases and the J segment 6 bases; nucleotides outside the gene matches: 8. The CDR3 reads CASSLPRGGGGNEQFF. The CDR3 region has the DNA TGTGCCAGCAGTTTACCCCGGGGCGGGGGGGGCAATGAGCAGTTCTTC.

CDR3 loop: CSANRQGNEGAKNIQYF. In nucleotides, the CDR3 is TGCAGTGCTAACCGACAGGGTAATGAGGGAGCCAAAAACATTCAGTACTTC. V usage is TRBV20-1 and J usage is TRBJ2-4; TRBD1 agrees at 7 bases. The trim removed 4 bases at V and 0 bases at J, leaving 12 bases unmatched. The CDR3 spans 17 residues. CDR1 is DFQATT, CDR2 SNEGSKA, per germline (reference sequence).

This clonotype appeared many times. The rearrangement uses TRBV29-1 and TRBJ2-5; D might be TRBD1 or TRBD2, each matching 5 bases. The CDR3 is made up of 14 amino acids. Trimming removed 7 bases from V and 1 base from J, with 16 bases in between. In germline, CDR1 is SQVTM, CDR2 ANQGSEA. In nucleotides, the CDR3 is TGCAGCGCCCCAGACTGGGGGACCCAAGAGACCCAGTACTTC. Translating gives CSAPDWGTQETQYF.

This clonotype has ten or more counts. The genes are TRBV11-2 and TRBJ2-7; 9 nucleotides align to TRBD2. The CDR3 spans 15 residues. The V gene end was trimmed by 3 bases and the J gene end by 1 base; junction bases not matched to a gene: 4. Looked up from germline, CDR1 is SGHAT and CDR2 is FQNNGV. This chain's CDR3 is CASSFLAGPSYEQYF. The CDR3 bases are TGTGCCAGCAGCTTTCTAGCGGGACCTTCCTACGAGCAGTACTTC.

This clonotype occurred many times. The chain is built from TRBV7-9 and TRBJ2-5; D ambiguous. Trimming stripped 5 bases from V and 9 bases from J, with 13 bases between. Germline CDR1 is SEHNR and CDR2 is FQNEAQ (reference sequence). CDR3 length: 12 amino acids. CDR3 loop: CASSQVGRAQYF. The CDR3 nucleotides read TGTGCCAGCAGCCAAGTCGGTAGGGCCCAGTACTTC.

With regard to this clonotype: A much larger clone differs from this one at a single base, so this may be a read error. The V and J genes are TRBV9 and TRBJ2-1; TRBD2 aligns across 7 bases. Looked up from germline, CDR1 is SGDLS and CDR2 is YYNGEE. The CDR3 runs 14 residues. DNA of the CDR3: TGTGCCAGCCGGGGGGTAGTCTCCTACCATGAGCAGTTCTTC. It specifies CASRGVVSYHEQFF.

This clonotype was counted at least ten times. Written as DNA, the CDR3 is TGCAGCGTTCGGCTCCAGGGGAGTCATTACGAGCAGTACTTC. Its protein is CSVRLQGSHYEQYF. The chain uses TRBV29-1 and TRBJ2-7; D is perhaps TRBD1 (6 bases). The germline CDR1 and CDR2 sequences are SQVTM and ANQGSEA. The CDR3 extends over 14 amino acids. Trimming pared 5 bases from V and 4 bases from J, leaving 18 bases between.

The sample holds many counts of this clonotype. This rearrangement joins TRBV4-3 to TRBJ2-1; D uncertain. Germline CDR1 reads LGHNA; CDR2 reads YSLEER. V dropped 0 bases and J dropped 0 bases, with 12 bases sitting between them. The CDR3 contains 17 residues. Written as DNA, the CDR3 is TGCGCCAGCAGCCAAGATCTCGGCTTGAGCTCCTACAATGAGCAGTTCTTC. Its translation is CASSQDLGLSSYNEQFF.

The chain carries TRBV19 and TRBJ2-2; no firm D call. The CDR3 has 16 residues. Germline V gene data show CDR1 as LNHDA and CDR2 as SQIVND (reference sequence). V lost 6 bases and J 0 bases, leaving 14 bases between the germline ends. This chain's CDR3 is CASSATPGANTGELFF. The CDR3 DNA follows: TGTGCCAGTAGCGCCACCCCAGGAGCGAACACCGGGGAGCTGTTTTTT.

Many counts were recorded for this clonotype. The chain uses TRBV20-1 and TRBJ1-1; D is undetermined. This CDR3 is built from 13 residues. Trimming stripped 0 bases from V and 10 bases from J, with 15 bases between. The germline V gene has CDR1 DFQATT and CDR2 SNEGSKA (reference sequence). The CDR3 loop is CSARDPLTFRAFF. CDR3 nucleotides: TGCAGTGCTAGAGATCCCCTTACCTTTAGAGCTTTCTTT.

This clonotype has a count of ten or more. An end of the junction does not agree with germline; a read error may underlie this. Here the CDR3 reads CASIYSGGQAYEQYF. The CDR3 coding sequence is TGTGCCAGCATTTACTCAGGGGGTCAAGCATACGAGCAGTACTTC. The J gene is TRBJ2-7, the V gene TRBV6-5; 7 nucleotides line up with TRBD1. CDR1 MNHEY and CDR2 SVGAGI come from the germline V gene. The CDR3 contains 15 residues.

In this sample, this clonotype turned up many times. The V call is TRBV27, the J call TRBJ2-7; a possible D gene is TRBD2 (5 bases). Germline V CDR1 and CDR2: MNHEY, SMNVEV (reference sequence). CDR3 size: 14 residues. Deletions cut 3 bases from V and 2 bases from J, with 11 bases between. The CDR3 reads CASSFSSGPYEQYF. DNA of the CDR3: TGTGCCAGCAGTTTCTCGAGCGGACCCTACGAGCAGTACTTC.

This clonotype was detected many times. J is TRBJ1-5 and V is TRBV28, with TRBD1 as a possible D gene (6 bases). The CDR3 is made up of 14 amino acids. CDR1 is MDHEN and CDR2 is SYDVKM in the germline V gene. Between the trimmed V and J ends, which lost 5 bases and 4 bases, there was a span of 12 bases. CDR3 nucleotide sequence: TGTGCCAGCAGTAACGGGGGCGGAAATCAGCCCCAGCATTTT. Amino acids: CASSNGGGNQPQHF.

Notes on this clonotype: Being one base from a much bigger clone, this may be a read error. The V call is TRBV7-9, the J call TRBJ2-7; weak D call: TRBD2 (5 bases). The V end was cut by 5 bases, the J end by 2 bases, with 13 bases between. This CDR3 comprises 14 residues. Germline values: CDR1 SEHNR, CDR2 FQNEAQ (reference sequence). The CDR3 region is CASSRSGLTYEQYF. The CDR3 DNA reads as TGTGCCAGCAGCAGAAGCGGACTTACCTACGAGCAGTACTTC.

This clonotype was seen ten or more times. The rearrangement links TRBV9 to TRBJ2-7; 8 bases agree with TRBD2. The V gene end was trimmed by 4 bases and the J gene end by 5 bases; junction bases not matched to a gene: 5. Germline V gene lookup returns CDR1 SGDLS and CDR2 YYNGEE. This CDR3 region has 13 residues. CDR3 protein: CASSLTSVHEQYF. The CDR3 DNA is TGTGCCAGCAGCCTGACTAGCGTCCACGAGCAGTACTTC.